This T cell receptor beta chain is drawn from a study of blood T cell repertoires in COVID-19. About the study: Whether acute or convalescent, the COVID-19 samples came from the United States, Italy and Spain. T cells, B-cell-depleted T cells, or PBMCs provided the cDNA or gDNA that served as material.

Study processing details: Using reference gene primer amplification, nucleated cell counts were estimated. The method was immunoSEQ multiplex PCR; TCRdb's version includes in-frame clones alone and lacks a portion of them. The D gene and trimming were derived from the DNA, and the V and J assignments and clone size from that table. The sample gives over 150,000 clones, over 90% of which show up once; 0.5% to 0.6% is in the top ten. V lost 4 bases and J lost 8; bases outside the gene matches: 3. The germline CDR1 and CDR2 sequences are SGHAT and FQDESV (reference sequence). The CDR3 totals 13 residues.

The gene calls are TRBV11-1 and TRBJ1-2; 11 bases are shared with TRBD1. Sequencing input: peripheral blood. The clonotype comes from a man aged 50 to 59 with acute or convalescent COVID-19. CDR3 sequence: CASSWTGGRGYTF. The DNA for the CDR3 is TGTGCCAGCAGCTGGACAGGGGGCCGGGGCTACACCTTC.